This T cell receptor beta chain was found in a study of T cell changes during pregnancy in multiple sclerosis. Here immunoSEQ multiplex PCR was the method, and the copy in TCRdb shows in-frame clones only, minus some. Of over 40,000 clones listed, roughly 91% were seen once; the top ten hold around 0.27%. Trimming stripped 4 bases from V and 8 bases from J, with 17 bases between. Germline values: CDR1 SEHNR, CDR2 FQNEAQ (reference sequence). The length of the CDR3 is 15 residues. This rearrangement joins TRBV7-9 to TRBJ1-4; D is possibly TRBD1 (5 bases). The sample consisted of CD4+ T cells from peripheral blood mononuclear cells, taken in the second trimester of pregnancy. This clonotype originated in a female donor with multiple sclerosis, enrolled in a pregnancy study. The CDR3 DNA follows: TGTGCCAGCAGCTCAGGACGAAACTACAGGGAAAAACTGTTTTTT. The encoded protein is CASSSGRNYREKLFF.